The rows below give T cell receptor beta chains drawn from one sample of a study of regulatory T cells in long-lasting Graves disease. TCRdb re-called the multiplex PCR reads with MiXCR, one entry per CDR3 protein. Of some 440,000 distinct CDR3 sequences listed, less than 25% are singletons. Here the sequenced sample was peripheral blood mononuclear cells (PBMCs), taken when the disease was refractory, from a patient treated with antithyroid drugs. These receptor sequences come from a female donor with Graves disease. CDR3s include the opening cysteine and the closing phenylalanine or tryptophan.

v_gene: TRBV5-1; j_gene: TRBJ2-7; CDR3aa: CASSSVGLAGVNGEQYF
v_gene: TRBV5-6; j_gene: TRBJ1-1; CDR3aa: CASRLRGYTEAFF
v_gene: TRBV19; j_gene: TRBJ1-1; CDR3aa: CASSIGGMNTEAFF
v_gene: TRBV20-1; j_gene: TRBJ2-5; CDR3aa: CSARLARAGTETQYF
v_gene: TRBV27; j_gene: TRBJ1-5; CDR3aa: CASSPQSGSNQPQHF
v_gene: TRBV30; j_gene: TRBJ2-7; CDR3aa: CAWSTRRGRVEQYF
v_gene: TRBV19; j_gene: TRBJ2-5; CDR3aa: CASSIELAGGAQTQYF
v_gene: TRBV6-1; j_gene: TRBJ2-7; CDR3aa: CASSETGSSYEQYF
v_gene: TRBV28; j_gene: TRBJ1-2; CDR3aa: CASSLYRGAPDEYGYTF
v_gene: TRBV12-3/TRBV12-4; j_gene: TRBJ1-2; CDR3aa: CASSPGTAAYGYTF
v_gene: TRBV30; j_gene: TRBJ1-2; CDR3aa: CAWGTHLHGYTF
v_gene: TRBV10-3; j_gene: TRBJ1-5; CDR3aa: CAISGSDNQPQHF
v_gene: TRBV24-1; j_gene: TRBJ1-3; CDR3aa: CATSDSATDSGNTIYF
v_gene: TRBV14; j_gene: TRBJ2-3; CDR3aa: CASSQEVDSSTDTQYF
v_gene: TRBV3-1; j_gene: TRBJ2-5; CDR3aa: CASSRYAGVKQETQYF
v_gene: TRBV6-1; j_gene: TRBJ1-2; CDR3aa: CASSSYRGDVYGYTF
v_gene: TRBV7-6; j_gene: TRBJ2-7; CDR3aa: CASSDHRGLGEQYF
v_gene: TRBV6-5; j_gene: TRBJ1-3; CDR3aa: CASSYPTGISGNTIYF
v_gene: TRBV20-1; j_gene: TRBJ1-1; CDR3aa: CSARFPMNTEAFF
v_gene: TRBV29-1; j_gene: TRBJ1-2; CDR3aa: CSAGDRGDGYTF
v_gene: TRBV7-7; j_gene: TRBJ2-7; CDR3aa: CASSLSAGTSYEQYF
v_gene: TRBV18; j_gene: TRBJ2-7; CDR3aa: CASSPAPDLRGEQYF
v_gene: TRBV2; j_gene: TRBJ2-7; CDR3aa: CASSGPTVRGSSYEQYF
v_gene: TRBV5-1; j_gene: TRBJ2-7; CDR3aa: CASRPDRPYEQYF
v_gene: TRBV6-1; j_gene: TRBJ2-2; CDR3aa: CASSRVHKINTGELFF
v_gene: TRBV7-2; j_gene: TRBJ2-7; CDR3aa: CASSLVPGQSNGQYF
v_gene: TRBV10-3; j_gene: TRBJ2-2; CDR3aa: CAISEFIDRERESANTGELFF
v_gene: TRBV10-3; j_gene: TRBJ1-1; CDR3aa: CAISESDRGQTEAFF
v_gene: TRBV28; j_gene: .; CDR3aa: CASSRGGRGSYNEQFF
v_gene: TRBV28; j_gene: TRBJ2-3; CDR3aa: CASRVEGGEDTQYF
v_gene: TRBV12-3/TRBV12-4; j_gene: TRBJ2-5; CDR3aa: CASSRDQKGTQYF
v_gene: TRBV28; j_gene: TRBJ1-5; CDR3aa: CASSFRAENQPQHF
v_gene: TRBV27; j_gene: TRBJ1-6; CDR3aa: CASSFSANQGSPLHF
v_gene: TRBV6-1; j_gene: TRBJ2-7; CDR3aa: CASSVLGEYEQYF
v_gene: TRBV10-3; j_gene: TRBJ1-2; CDR3aa: CAILTGDMYGYTF